The rows below give T cell receptor beta chains drawn from one sample of a study of Graves' ophthalmopathy and Graves' hyperthyroidism. TCRdb recomputed calls from the multiplex PCR reads with MiXCR, one row per CDR3 protein. The table lists about 640,000 distinct CDR3 sequences, over 40% of them singletons, with around 3.3% in the top ten. Sequencing was done on a sample of peripheral blood. The receptors stem from an adult man with Graves' ophthalmopathy. CDR3s include the opening cysteine and the closing phenylalanine or tryptophan. Fields, in order: J gene, V gene, D gene, clone size, CDR3 protein, CDR3 DNA. A D gene is named only where the DNA matches it firmly. Only some rows state a clone size, as once, few, many or a class for expanded clones.

j_call: TRBJ2-5
v_call: TRBV29-1
d_call: TRBD2
clone_size: -
cdr3_aa: CSVEDVRTSIEETQYF
cdr3_nt: TGCAGCGTTGAGGATGTAAGGACTAGTATTGAAGAGACCCAGTACTTC

j_call: TRBJ1-2
v_call: TRBV6-5
d_call: -
clone_size: -
cdr3_aa: CAISGPGLDGYTF
cdr3_nt: TGTGCCATCAGCGGGCCGGGGTTAGATGGCTACACCTTC

j_call: TRBJ1-2
v_call: TRBV9
d_call: -
clone_size: many
cdr3_aa: CASSVGAFGTNYGYTF
cdr3_nt: TGTGCCAGCAGCGTAGGAGCTTTCGGCACTAACTATGGCTACACCTTC

j_call: TRBJ1-1
v_call: TRBV29-1
d_call: -
clone_size: many
cdr3_aa: CSVTDRSGDTEAFF
cdr3_nt: TGCAGCGTCACGGACAGATCGGGGGACACTGAAGCTTTCTTT

j_call: TRBJ1-1
v_call: TRBV5-1
d_call: TRBD1
clone_size: many
cdr3_aa: CASSTGDRVRKTEAFF
cdr3_nt: TGCGCCAGCAGTACCGGGGACAGGGTTCGGAAGACTGAAGCTTTCTTT

j_call: TRBJ2-5
v_call: TRBV5-1
d_call: TRBD2
clone_size: few
cdr3_aa: CASSLAGAKPQETQYF
cdr3_nt: TGCGCCAGCAGCCTAGCGGGGGCGAAACCTCAAGAGACCCAGTACTTC

j_call: TRBJ2-5
v_call: TRBV29-1
d_call: -
clone_size: once
cdr3_aa: CSVVGRQGSQYF
cdr3_nt: TGCAGCGTTGTCGGCCGGCAAGGGAGCCAGTACTTC

j_call: TRBJ1-2
v_call: TRBV25-1
d_call: TRBD1
clone_size: -
cdr3_aa: CASSETGQYGYTF
cdr3_nt: TGTGCCAGCAGTGAGACAGGGCAATACGGCTACACCTTC

j_call: TRBJ2-5
v_call: TRBV5-1
d_call: TRBD1
clone_size: few
cdr3_aa: CASSFRDRVETQYF
cdr3_nt: TGCGCCAGCAGCTTCCGGGACAGGGTCGAGACCCAGTACTTC

j_call: TRBJ2-2
v_call: TRBV7-8
d_call: TRBD1
clone_size: few
cdr3_aa: CASSLEPGGGELFF
cdr3_nt: TGTGCCAGCAGCTTAGAGCCAGGGGGCGGGGAGCTGTTTTTT

j_call: TRBJ2-7
v_call: TRBV5-6
d_call: -
clone_size: once
cdr3_aa: CASSLTPLPSYEQYF
cdr3_nt: TGTGCCAGCAGCTTGACACCGCTACCTTCCTACGAGCAGTACTTC

j_call: TRBJ1-1
v_call: TRBV25-1
d_call: -
clone_size: -
cdr3_aa: CASSGRFTMEAFF
cdr3_nt: TGTGCCAGCTCAGGCCGATTTACGATGGAAGCTTTCTTT

j_call: TRBJ1-2
v_call: TRBV5-1
d_call: TRBD1
clone_size: few
cdr3_aa: CASSLAYEETGKNGYTF
cdr3_nt: TGCGCCAGCAGCTTGGCCTACGAAGAGACAGGGAAAAATGGCTACACCTTC

j_call: TRBJ2-7
v_call: TRBV7-8
d_call: -
clone_size: many
cdr3_aa: CASSAQQGTYEQYF
cdr3_nt: TGTGCCAGCAGCGCTCAACAGGGAACCTACGAGCAGTACTTC

j_call: TRBJ2-3
v_call: TRBV24-1
d_call: -
clone_size: few
cdr3_aa: CATSDLQGRTDTQYF
cdr3_nt: TGTGCCACCAGTGATTTGCAGGGTCGGACAGATACGCAGTATTTT

j_call: TRBJ1-2
v_call: TRBV7-9
d_call: TRBD1
clone_size: few
cdr3_aa: CASSLGTGLSHGYTF
cdr3_nt: TGTGCCAGCAGCTTAGGGACAGGACTTTCTCATGGCTACACCTTC

j_call: TRBJ2-7
v_call: TRBV5-1
d_call: -
clone_size: few
cdr3_aa: CASSLAIGALYEQYF
cdr3_nt: TGCGCCAGCAGCTTGGCAATAGGCGCCTTATACGAGCAGTACTTC

j_call: TRBJ1-5
v_call: TRBV5-6
d_call: -
clone_size: many
cdr3_aa: CASSLGMVRDQPQHF
cdr3_nt: TGTGCCAGCAGCTTGGGTATGGTGCGGGATCAGCCCCAGCATTTT

j_call: TRBJ2-5
v_call: TRBV7-9
d_call: -
clone_size: -
cdr3_aa: CASSLADRTQYF
cdr3_nt: TGTGCCAGCAGCTTAGCGGACAGGACCCAGTACTTC

j_call: TRBJ2-1
v_call: TRBV2
d_call: -
clone_size: -
cdr3_aa: CASSARLDNEQFF
cdr3_nt: TGTGCCAGCAGTGCCCGACTAGACAATGAGCAGTTCTTC

j_call: TRBJ1-6
v_call: TRBV10-3
d_call: TRBD1
clone_size: -
cdr3_aa: CAISESTGGFNSPLHF
cdr3_nt: TGTGCCATCAGTGAATCGACAGGGGGATTTAATTCACCCCTCCACTTT

j_call: TRBJ1-6
v_call: TRBV19
d_call: TRBD1
clone_size: -
cdr3_aa: CATRDRAAPLHF
cdr3_nt: TGTGCCACCCGGGACAGGGCTGCACCCCTCCACTTT

j_call: TRBJ1-1
v_call: TRBV20-1
d_call: -
clone_size: many
cdr3_aa: CSARSGGDGTEAFF
cdr3_nt: TGCAGTGCTAGAAGCGGGGGCGACGGCACTGAAGCTTTCTTT

j_call: TRBJ1-2
v_call: TRBV29-1
d_call: -
clone_size: many
cdr3_aa: CSVTSGTNYGYTF
cdr3_nt: TGCAGCGTTACGTCCGGGACGAACTATGGCTACACCTTC

j_call: TRBJ1-5
v_call: TRBV15
d_call: -
clone_size: -
cdr3_aa: CATSRDTTDGNQPQHF
cdr3_nt: TGTGCCACCAGCAGAGATACAACCGACGGGAATCAGCCCCAGCATTTT

j_call: TRBJ2-2
v_call: TRBV14
d_call: -
clone_size: many
cdr3_aa: CASSQKGSGELFF
cdr3_nt: TGTGCCAGCAGCCAAAAGGGATCCGGGGAGCTGTTTTTT

j_call: TRBJ2-7
v_call: TRBV5-8
d_call: -
clone_size: -
cdr3_aa: CASSLVEGTEQYF
cdr3_nt: TGTGCCAGCAGCTTGGTAGAGGGGACCGAGCAGTACTTC

j_call: TRBJ1-1
v_call: TRBV19
d_call: -
clone_size: -
cdr3_aa: CASRTPGEAFF
cdr3_nt: TGTGCCAGTAGGACCCCGGGGGAGGCTTTCTTT

j_call: TRBJ2-5
v_call: TRBV19
d_call: TRBD1
clone_size: many
cdr3_aa: CASKDRGVETQYF
cdr3_nt: TGTGCCAGTAAGGACAGGGGTGTGGAGACCCAGTACTTC

j_call: TRBJ1-1
v_call: TRBV2
d_call: -
clone_size: many
cdr3_aa: CASSETNMNTEAFF
cdr3_nt: TGTGCCAGCAGCGAGACAAACATGAACACTGAAGCTTTCTTT

j_call: TRBJ2-5
v_call: TRBV20-1
d_call: -
clone_size: few
cdr3_aa: CSARDGGSQETQYF
cdr3_nt: TGCAGTGCTAGAGATGGAGGGTCACAAGAGACCCAGTACTTC

j_call: TRBJ1-2
v_call: TRBV20-1
d_call: -
clone_size: medium-sized
cdr3_aa: CSAREGDYGYTF
cdr3_nt: TGCAGTGCTAGAGAGGGGGACTATGGCTACACCTTC

j_call: TRBJ1-5
v_call: TRBV6-5
d_call: -
clone_size: -
cdr3_aa: CASSFGGVSNQPQHF
cdr3_nt: TGTGCCAGCAGTTTTGGTGGGGTTAGCAATCAGCCCCAGCATTTT

j_call: TRBJ2-7
v_call: TRBV24-1
d_call: TRBD1
clone_size: many
cdr3_aa: CATSGETGNDEQYF
cdr3_nt: TGTGCCACCAGTGGCGAGACAGGGAACGACGAGCAGTACTTC

j_call: TRBJ2-7
v_call: TRBV15
d_call: -
clone_size: -
cdr3_aa: CATSSQGSSASYEQYF
cdr3_nt: TGTGCCACCAGCAGCCAAGGATCCTCAGCCTCCTACGAGCAGTACTTC

j_call: TRBJ2-7
v_call: TRBV7-2
d_call: -
clone_size: many
cdr3_aa: CASRPIGRHEQYF
cdr3_nt: TGTGCCAGCAGACCGATTGGGAGGCACGAGCAGTACTTC

j_call: TRBJ2-2
v_call: TRBV5-5
d_call: -
clone_size: few
cdr3_aa: CASSLVLTPRVGAGELFF
cdr3_nt: TGTGCCAGCAGCTTGGTTTTGACCCCTCGGGTTGGCGCCGGGGAGCTGTTTTTT

j_call: TRBJ1-5
v_call: TRBV6-1
d_call: -
clone_size: -
cdr3_aa: CASSYGGRRSNQPQHF
cdr3_nt: TGTGCCAGCAGTTATGGTGGCAGGCGGTCCAATCAGCCCCAGCATTTT

j_call: TRBJ2-2
v_call: TRBV25-1
d_call: -
clone_size: few
cdr3_aa: CASSESGTGELFF
cdr3_nt: TGTGCCAGCAGTGAATCTGGCACCGGGGAGCTGTTTTTT

j_call: TRBJ2-5
v_call: TRBV20-1
d_call: -
clone_size: -
cdr3_aa: CSARSRGHQETQYF
cdr3_nt: TGCAGTGCTAGAAGTCGGGGGCACCAAGAGACCCAGTACTTC

j_call: TRBJ2-5
v_call: TRBV12-3/TRBV12-4
d_call: -
clone_size: many
cdr3_aa: CASSLRALGETQYF
cdr3_nt: TGTGCCAGCAGTTTACGGGCATTGGGGGAGACCCAGTACTTC

j_call: TRBJ2-7
v_call: TRBV20-1
d_call: TRBD2
clone_size: many
cdr3_aa: CSARQPGTSGTYEQYF
cdr3_nt: TGCAGTGCTAGACAACCCGGGACTAGCGGAACTTACGAGCAGTACTTC

j_call: TRBJ2-7
v_call: TRBV29-1
d_call: -
clone_size: many
cdr3_aa: CSVAGPTSYEQYF
cdr3_nt: TGCAGCGTTGCAGGCCCGACCTCCTACGAGCAGTACTTC

j_call: TRBJ1-1
v_call: TRBV2
d_call: -
clone_size: once
cdr3_aa: CASSEGRGNTEAFF
cdr3_nt: TGTGCCAGCAGTGAAGGCAGGGGAAACACTGAAGCTTTCTTT

j_call: TRBJ2-7
v_call: TRBV27
d_call: -
clone_size: -
cdr3_aa: CASSLSQATLTRGSYEQYF
cdr3_nt: TGTGCCAGCAGTTTATCGCAGGCTACCTTAACGAGAGGGTCATACGAGCAGTACTTC

j_call: TRBJ1-1
v_call: TRBV9
d_call: -
clone_size: -
cdr3_aa: CASSQESANTEAFF
cdr3_nt: TGTGCCAGCAGCCAAGAGTCAGCGAACACTGAAGCTTTCTTT

j_call: TRBJ1-3
v_call: TRBV11-2
d_call: -
clone_size: few
cdr3_aa: CASSAGGVSGNTIYF
cdr3_nt: TGTGCCAGCAGCGCAGGCGGGGTCTCTGGAAACACCATATATTTT

j_call: TRBJ2-5
v_call: TRBV5-1
d_call: -
clone_size: few
cdr3_aa: CASSPNLGQGETQYF
cdr3_nt: TGCGCCAGCAGCCCAAATCTGGGGCAGGGAGAGACCCAGTACTTC

j_call: TRBJ2-7
v_call: TRBV7-2
d_call: -
clone_size: -
cdr3_aa: CASSLIAGEGKQYF
cdr3_nt: TGTGCCAGCAGCTTAATAGCCGGAGAGGGGAAGCAGTACTTC